A single sample is the source of the 6 T cell receptor beta chains below, sequenced in a study of blood T cell repertoires in COVID-19 (TCRdb year 2020). Library preparation used the immunoSEQ multiplex PCR assay. As stored in TCRdb, this immuneACCESS dataset retains in-frame rearrangements with V and J assigned. A fraction of the clones does not appear; measured against another copy, unresolved V genes explain less than half of the discrepancy, and the remainder lacks a known reason. The sample data list about 130,000 clones, and around 81% of these were observed just once. About 12% of the sample rests with the top ten. The sequenced sample was peripheral blood. The receptors were sampled from a man in his fifties or sixties with acute or convalescent COVID-19.

The rearrangement links TRBV28 to TRBJ1-2, with TRBD1 as a possible D gene (6 bases). This CDR3 region has 15 residues. V shed 3 bases and J shed 1 base, with 12 bases lying between them. CDR1 is MDHEN and CDR2 is SYDVKM in the germline V gene. CDR3 in amino acids: CASSLEQGYNYGYTF. Written as DNA, the CDR3 is TGTGCCAGCAGTTTGGAACAGGGATATAACTATGGCTACACCTTC.

The chain has TRBV5-1 and TRBJ1-1; D not resolved. CDR1 and CDR2 from the germline V gene are SGHRS and YFSETQ. The CDR3 contains 13 residues. The V end was cut by 0 bases, the J end by 6 bases, with 9 bases between. The DNA for the CDR3 is TGCGCCAGCAGCTTGGAGCCGGTTTCTGAAGCTTTCTTT. Protein sequence: CASSLEPVSEAFF.

The V gene is TRBV10-3, the J gene TRBJ1-5, with D possibly matching TRBD1 (6 bases). The V gene's germline CDR1 is ENHRY and CDR2 SYGVKD. The CDR3 consists of 14 residues. The ends were cut back, 10 bases at V and 4 bases at J, with 17 bases in the middle. CDR3 bases: TGTGCCACTCACACAGGGTTTTGGAATCAGCCCCAGCATTTT. Protein product: CATHTGFWNQPQHF.

This chain uses TRBV28 with TRBJ1-6, with D perhaps matching TRBD1 (6 bases). Trimming cost V 6 bases and J 6 bases, with 15 bases left between them. From germline, CDR1 is MDHEN and CDR2 SYDVKM. CDR3 length: 15 residues. The CDR3 spells CASRPRGEVNSPLHF. CDR3 bases: TGTGCCAGCAGGCCCAGGGGTGAAGTTAATTCACCCCTCCACTTT.

This clone was detected once. This rearrangement joins TRBV5-4 to TRBJ1-1; 8 nucleotides match TRBD1. From germline, CDR1 is SGHNT and CDR2 YYREEE (reference sequence). The length of the CDR3 is 15 residues. V was pared by 1 base and J by 3 bases, with 5 bases of the junction left unmatched. The CDR3 coding sequence is TGTGCCAGCAGCTTGATGTCAGGGGGCTACACTGAAGCTTTCTTT. Encoded protein: CASSLMSGGYTEAFF.

V gene TRBV18 combines with J gene TRBJ2-7; 8 positions match TRBD1. V lost 3 bases and J lost 6; bases outside the gene matches: 16. The length of the CDR3 is 17 residues. Germline lookup yields CDR1 KGHSH and CDR2 LQKENI. CDR3 DNA: TGTGCCAGCTCACCTTTACCCCCCGGGCAGGGGGCAGGCGAGCAGTACTTC. Encoded protein: CASSPLPPGQGAGEQYF.